This T cell receptor (beta chain) was obtained from a study of shared clonotypes between healthy human individuals (dated by TCRdb to the early 2020s). At the level of the whole study: The cohort comprised a couple of women and a few men aged 18 to 49 years. To increase sequencing depth and limit assay-specific biases, TCR repertoire library preparation and sequencing were carried out by different laboratories using diverse techniques. Between about 0.94 and 8.9 billion PBMCs per donor were obtained by leukapheresis. To estimate repertoire size and how much clonotype sharing occurs between individuals, the study deeply sequenced the blood TCR repertoires of a handful of healthy adults. Per donor, three plates each were used for CD4 naive and CD4 memory, two for CD8 naive, and one for CD8 memory.

Overall results and qualifications from the work: Rarefaction of sorted-subset datasets indicated incomplete sequencing despite the large sequencing depth. Higher generation probabilities were observed for clonotypes shared by all four sorted-subset donors than for non-shared clonotypes. Across a few donors, about 4.5% of naive CD4, 3.5% of naive CD8, 2.3% of memory CD4, and 0.4% of memory CD8 clonotypes were shared. Naive subsets generally had larger estimated clonotype richness than memory subsets did. Based on pairwise subsampling, the degree of clonotype sharing among donors was expected to be affected by sequencing depth. Sampling was limited to blood, and TCR repertoires in tissue likely differ from TCR repertoires in blood. The genetic and exposure-history diversity represented was limited by the small number of donors.

With regard to this clone: What antigen it recognizes has not been identified. Per-base qualities were not stored, and no clone one base away is much larger.

CD8 naive samples were CD45RO-negative cells positively selected for CCR7, giving a CD45RA+CCR7+ population that excluded TemRA cells. The donors were healthy, HIV-negative adults with no recently reported acute infections or vaccinations. Every donor was a Caucasian adult residing in Nashville, Tennessee, USA. Blood was collected by leukapheresis, and PBMCs were isolated by Ficoll-Histopaque density gradient centrifugation and then cryopreserved in liquid nitrogen vapor phase. Analytical flow cytometry was used to check the purity and quantity of each magnetically sorted T cell population. Each sorted fraction had its genomic DNA isolated and then quantified by UV absorbance on a Nanodrop 2000c. Using the deep immunoSEQ assay, TCR CDR3 regions were amplified from genomic DNA by multiplex PCR. Extracted genomic DNA from each cell subset was spread evenly across all wells of several immunoSEQ 96-well plates, with each plate serving as a replicate. For sorted subsets, around 200 ng genomic DNA, equal to 25,000 to 35,000 T cell genomes, was loaded into each replicate PCR. The purified libraries were quantified using a Qubit 3.0 fluorometer, sized with a Bioanalyzer 2100, and then quantified again using the KAPA Library Quantification kit. Each immunoSEQ 96-well plate was sequenced on its own single-read 150-cycle Illumina NextSeq 550 flow cell. The original methods were these. Because the immunoSEQ output held only junctional sequences and lacked quality scores, the filtering could not match the filtering applied to full-length reads. To assign V/J genes and CDR3, sequences were annotated using PyIR, a Python wrapper for IgBLAST v1.9, with IMGT germline references. Any read was removed if the V/J assignment was weak (E-value above 1e-6), the CDR3 was missing, or the read contained stop codons, out-of-frame junctions, or ambiguous translated residues. V3J clonotypes were defined as sequences sharing an identical inferred V gene, J gene, and CDR3 amino acid sequence. Percentage overlap between repertoires was calculated by dividing the number of shared unique clonotypes by the size of the smaller repertoire. RTK rarefaction, the Chao1 estimator, and Recon v2.1 estimates of unobserved clonotypes were used to assess repertoire richness. Generation probabilities were computed with OLGA for all TCRbeta clonotypes obtained by the gDNA method from a few donors. The clones in this table, taken by TCRdb from immuneACCESS, are in-frame only. Not every clone is retained; where verified, under half of the shortfall comes from an unresolved V gene, and the cause of the rest is unknown. D and trimming come from the DNA, and the V and J calls and clone size come from that table. The sample data list hundreds of thousands of clones, and about 95% of these were observed just once. In total, the top ten clones hold more than 0.085% of the sample.

The CDR1 and CDR2 encoded by the germline V gene (reference sequence) are SEHNR and FQNEAQ. From the cysteine through the phenylalanine, the CDR3 covers 16 amino acids. Just CDR3 DNA is preserved here, 48 bases in frame from base 1. Deletion took 5 bases off V and 1 base off J, with a span of 15 bases between the germline ends. The clonotype comes from a woman aged 30 to 39 in good health. The chain links TRBV7-9 with TRBJ2-4; a weak D assignment points to TRBD1 (6 bases agree). Material: naive CD8+ T cells sorted from blood. Per the publication, the cell subset or site label means: CD45RA+CCR7+. The CDR3 is CASSRQGSSAKNIQYF. Here is the DNA: TGTGCCAGCAGCCGGCAGGGGTCCTCGGCCAAAAACATTCAGTACTTC.